Described below is a single TCR beta chain sequence and its context. Its specificity is not known. This CDR3 contains 15 residues. Germline CDR1 and CDR2: MRHNA and SNTAGT. With V trimmed by 1 base and J by 4 bases, 4 bases remained unmatched. Using its own MiXCR run on the 5' RACE reads, TCRdb lists one record per CDR3 protein. Of a few hundred thousand distinct CDR3 sequences listed, around a sixth are singletons. This sample was included in a study of T-cell memory formation after mild COVID-19. Study summary: TCR clusters were largely donor specific.

Notes on the study in general: Largely, contracting CD4+ clones fell within CM and EM, and contracting CD8+ clones within EMRA. That cross-reactive memory joined was suggested by some responding clones appearing in pre-infection memory.

This TCR was recovered from a man between 18 and 35 years old who had mild COVID-19 (a few samples of this study predate the infection). Cell type and time point are not known. The specimen sequenced was PBMCs or a T cell subset sorted from them (not recorded which). The chain carries TRBV6-4 and TRBJ2-1, with 7 bases that match TRBD2. CDR3 nucleotides: TGTGCCAGCAGTGACTATGGCGGGGGATACAATGAGCAGTTCTTC. This sequence encodes CASSDYGGGYNEQFF.